These 9 T cell receptor beta chains were all obtained from the same sample, sequenced in a study of cytomegalovirus exposure and HLA in healthy donors. The PCR contained 60 Vbeta and 13 Jbeta primers. Clones were sequenced by immunoSEQ multiplex PCR, and TCRdb holds only the in-frame ones, with some missing. The table has roughly 120,000 clones, about three quarters seen once; the top ten hold 5.5% to 7%. Sequencing was performed on PBMCs. Receptors were obtained from a middle-aged man in good health and CMV-seropositive.

V and J are TRBV11-2 and TRBJ1-2; perhaps TRBD1 as D (6 bases). The CDR3 sequence is 16 residues long. Trimming took off 5 bases at V and 5 bases at J, with 21 bases between the two ends. Germline values: CDR1 SGHAT, CDR2 FQNNGV. The CDR3 DNA sequence: TGTGCCAGCAGCCCCTTGACAGGCTTACTTCATTATGGCTACACCTTC. Its translation is CASSPLTGLLHYGYTF.

This rearrangement joins TRBV4-1 to TRBJ1-1; D call uncertain. CDR1 is MGHRA, CDR2 YSYEKL, per germline. The CDR3 is made up of 13 amino acids. Trimming left V 4 bases short and J 5 bases short, with 11 bases between. CDR3 sequence (DNA): TGCGCCAGCAGCCCACGGGGTGGGACTGAAGCTTTCTTT. Translating it yields CASSPRGGTEAFF.

The chain is built from TRBV29-1 and TRBJ1-2, with 7 bases matching TRBD1. V shed 3 bases, J shed 0 bases, and the junction held 1 base outside the gene matches. The V gene's germline CDR1 is SQVTM and CDR2 ANQGSEA. The CDR3 runs 13 residues. In DNA form, the CDR3 reads TGCAGCGTTGACACAGGGGCTAACTATGGCTACACCTTC. Translation gives CSVDTGANYGYTF.

This chain connects TRBV7-9 to TRBJ1-1, with D uncertain. This CDR3 contains 16 residues. Between the trimmed V and J ends, which lost 3 bases and 1 base, there was a span of 15 bases. Per the germline V gene, CDR1 is SEHNR and CDR2 is FQNEAQ (reference sequence). CDR3 sequence (DNA): TGTGCCAGCAGCTTTGATACCGGGAGAGGGAACACTGAAGCTTTCTTT. Translating gives CASSFDTGRGNTEAFF.

The chain joins TRBV29-1 to TRBJ2-2; D unclear. The CDR3 consists of 13 residues. Germline-derived CDR1 and CDR2 are SQVTM and ANQGSEA. V was trimmed by 4 bases and J by 5 bases, leaving 11 bases between them. This chain's CDR3 is CSVGGVTTGELFF. CDR3 in DNA: TGCAGCGTTGGAGGAGTTACGACCGGGGAGCTGTTTTTT.

The chain carries TRBV27 and TRBJ1-2; TRBD1 agrees at 8 bases. The junction had 17 bases not matched to a gene; V was cut back by 6 bases and J by 8 bases. Germline CDR1 and CDR2: MNHEY and SMNVEV (reference sequence). CDR3 length: 16 amino acids. The CDR3 nucleotides read TGTGCCAGCAGCACCGGACAGGGAAGTGGGCTCTGGGGCTACACCTTC. Residues: CASSTGQGSGLWGYTF.

This chain links TRBV29-1 with TRBJ2-2, with D hard to call. The V gene's germline CDR1 is SQVTM and CDR2 ANQGSEA. The V and J ends lost 4 bases and 8 bases respectively, with 20 bases between them. This CDR3 has 15 amino acids. The CDR3 region is CSVVRFNAAPGELFF. The CDR3 DNA reads TGCAGCGTTGTAAGGTTTAACGCGGCGCCGGGGGAGCTGTTTTTT.

This rearrangement joins TRBV6-1 to TRBJ1-1; possible D gene TRBD1, 6 bases. CDR3 size: 14 residues. Trimming stripped 8 bases from V and 5 bases from J, with 18 bases between. Germline-derived CDR1 and CDR2 are MNHNS and SASEGT. The CDR3 region is CASGPRGFGTEAFF. The CDR3, as DNA: TGTGCCAGCGGCCCTAGGGGGTTTGGGACTGAAGCTTTCTTT.

This sequence joins TRBV15 and TRBJ2-2; the D gene is possibly TRBD1 (7 bases). CDR1 is LNHNV and CDR2 is YYDKDF in the germline V gene (reference sequence). The CDR3 runs to 15 residues. The V and J ends lost 3 bases and 4 bases respectively, with 12 bases between them. CDR3 in DNA: TGTGCCACCAGCAGGGAGGGGACAGCCACCGGGGAGCTGTTTTTT. Translation gives CATSREGTATGELFF.